Listed below are T cell receptor beta chains from one sample, sequenced in a study of shared clonotypes between healthy human individuals. Profiled with immunoSEQ multiplex PCR; TCRdb holds only in-frame clones, not every one. Of over 950,000 clones listed, 60% to 85% are singletons. Input material: memory CD4+ T cells from PBMCs. Receptors originate from a man aged 18 to 35 in good health. Some clones in this sample may be carry-over from other donors' samples. Both conserved end residues are part of each CDR3. D genes are given only for firm matches. Size tells how often a clone was seen (once, few, many) or the class of an expanded clone, and some rows leave it out.

j_gene	len	v_gene	d_gene	abundance	CDR3aa	CDR3nt
TRBJ2-7	14	TRBV7-9	TRBD1	NA	CASSSGDRGGEQYF	TGTGCCAGCAGCTCTGGGGACAGGGGGGGCGAGCAGTACTTC
TRBJ2-5	14	TRBV5-6	NA	few	CASSLGPSGETQYF	TGTGCCAGCAGCTTGGGACCCTCAGGAGAGACCCAGTACTTC
TRBJ2-6	14	TRBV9	NA	NA	CASSALSGANVLTF	TGTGCCAGCAGCGCCTTGTCTGGGGCCAACGTCCTGACTTTC
TRBJ2-7	15	TRBV7-9	TRBD2	NA	CASSSTSGSYDEQYF	TGTGCCAGCAGCTCGACTAGCGGGAGTTACGACGAGCAGTACTTC
TRBJ2-1	13	TRBV12-5	NA	NA	CASGTLSYNEQFF	TGTGCTAGTGGCACGTTGAGTTACAATGAGCAGTTCTTC
TRBJ2-1	15	TRBV11-2	NA	NA	CASSPGVAADNEQFF	TGTGCCAGCAGCCCCGGGGTAGCGGCAGACAATGAGCAGTTCTTC
TRBJ2-5	15	TRBV25-1	NA	NA	CASSESEGKRETQYF	TGTGCCAGCAGTGAATCCGAGGGGAAGAGAGAGACCCAGTACTTC
TRBJ2-5	13	TRBV25-1	NA	few	CASSDRSLVTQYF	TGTGCCAGCAGTGATCGATCCCTTGTGACCCAGTACTTC
TRBJ1-1	14	TRBV5-4	NA	NA	CASSFSGGGGEAFF	TGTGCCAGCAGCTTCTCTGGGGGGGGAGGTGAAGCTTTCTTT
TRBJ2-3	14	TRBV5-1	NA	NA	CASSLALFTDTQYF	TGCGCCAGCAGTTTGGCCCTGTTCACAGATACGCAGTATTTT
TRBJ1-4	21	TRBV27	NA	NA	CASTYPQVTPPATIDGGKLFF	TGTGCCAGCACCTACCCCCAGGTAACCCCTCCGGCCACAATCGATGGTGGAAAACTGTTTTTT
TRBJ2-7	14	TRBV10-1	TRBD1	many	CASNPGTGTYEQYF	TGCGCCAGCAATCCCGGGACAGGGACCTACGAGCAGTACTTC
TRBJ2-2	14	TRBV18	NA	NA	CASSLVGNTGELFF	TGTGCCAGCTCGCTCGTCGGGAACACCGGGGAGCTGTTTTTT
TRBJ2-7	16	TRBV4-3	NA	few	CASSQRGQPLDYEQYF	TGCGCCAGCAGCCAGCGGGGGCAGCCCTTGGACTACGAGCAGTACTTC
TRBJ2-7	16	TRBV7-9	TRBD1	once	CASSFLGQRSSYEQYF	TGTGCCAGCAGCTTTCTGGGACAGAGGAGCTCCTACGAGCAGTACTTC
TRBJ1-1	16	TRBV7-2	NA	NA	CASSLVAGLMNTEAFF	TGTGCCAGCAGCTTAGTGGCAGGGCTTATGAACACTGAAGCTTTCTTT
TRBJ2-2	16	TRBV5-1	NA	NA	CASSKKQGLDTGELFF	TGCGCCAGCAGCAAGAAGCAGGGCCTGGACACCGGGGAGCTGTTTTTT
TRBJ2-3	15	TRBV10-3	TRBD2	NA	CAIRTVAGRTDTQYF	TGTGCCATCAGGACCGTAGCGGGACGCACAGATACGCAGTATTTT
TRBJ2-2	15	TRBV5-1	NA	NA	CASSLQASNTGELFF	TGCGCCAGCAGCTTGCAGGCCTCGAACACCGGGGAGCTGTTTTTT
TRBJ1-2	15	TRBV7-3	NA	NA	CASSFVQVINYGYTF	TGTGCCAGCAGCTTCGTTCAGGTGATTAACTATGGCTACACCTTC
TRBJ2-3	14	TRBV11-2	TRBD1	once	CASSLGQGQYTQYF	TGTGCCAGCAGCTTGGGACAGGGTCAATATACGCAGTATTTT
TRBJ1-1	15	TRBV5-1	TRBD1	NA	CASSPLGQGGTEAFF	TGCGCCAGCAGCCCGTTGGGACAGGGGGGAACTGAAGCTTTCTTT
TRBJ2-6	17	TRBV5-4	NA	NA	CASSLLGRGSGANVLTF	TGTGCCAGCAGCTTGTTAGGCAGGGGATCTGGGGCCAACGTCCTGACTTTC
TRBJ2-7	14	TRBV6-1	NA	NA	CASSEAGGSYEQYF	TGTGCCAGCAGTGAAGCGGGGGGCAGTTACGAGCAGTACTTC
TRBJ2-7	13	TRBV27	NA	once	CASSLGPGFEQYF	TGTGCCAGCAGTTTAGGACCAGGGTTCGAGCAGTACTTC
TRBJ2-3	13	TRBV9	NA	NA	CASSAYSTDTQYF	TGTGCCAGCAGCGCATATAGCACAGATACGCAGTATTTT
TRBJ1-3	15	TRBV6-5	NA	NA	CASSYSTDSGNTIYF	TGTGCCAGCAGTTACTCTACCGACTCTGGAAACACCATATATTTT
TRBJ1-3	15	TRBV19	NA	NA	CASTTGALSGNTIYF	TGTGCCAGTACCACCGGGGCACTCTCTGGAAACACCATATATTTT
TRBJ2-3	14	TRBV9	NA	NA	CASSPRTLSDTQYF	TGTGCCAGCAGCCCCCGGACCTTGTCGGATACGCAGTATTTT
TRBJ1-5	15	TRBV7-8	NA	NA	CASSLNRATLQPQHF	TGTGCCAGCAGCTTAAACAGGGCCACTCTACAGCCCCAGCATTTT
TRBJ2-1	15	TRBV23-1	TRBD2	NA	CASSHWKRDYNEQFF	TGCGCCAGCAGTCACTGGAAGCGGGACTACAATGAGCAGTTCTTC
TRBJ2-3	16	TRBV2	TRBD2	once	CASRRGRGVETDTQYF	TGTGCCAGCAGGCGCGGGAGGGGGGTGGAGACAGATACGCAGTATTTT
TRBJ2-7	14	TRBV19	NA	few	CASSTTLAVYEQYF	TGTGCCAGTAGTACCACCCTAGCAGTCTACGAGCAGTACTTC
TRBJ1-2	16	TRBV11-2	TRBD1	NA	CASSSSGTGSLYGYTF	TGTGCCAGCAGCTCCTCCGGGACAGGGAGCCTCTATGGCTACACCTTC
TRBJ2-1	13	TRBV30	TRBD2	NA	CAGTGLAGEEQFF	TGTGCCGGAACCGGACTAGCGGGCGAGGAGCAGTTCTTC
TRBJ2-4	13	TRBV7-9	NA	NA	CASSLGEANIQYF	TGTGCCAGCAGCCTAGGGGAGGCGAACATTCAGTACTTC
TRBJ2-3	14	TRBV7-9	NA	once	CASSLVPAPDTQYF	TGTGCCAGCAGCTTAGTACCAGCCCCAGATACGCAGTATTTT
TRBJ1-5	16	TRBV27	NA	NA	CASSLQGIGRNQPQHF	TGTGCCAGCAGTTTACAGGGGATCGGGCGCAATCAGCCCCAGCATTTT
TRBJ1-4	16	TRBV5-5	NA	NA	CASSLRPREVGEKLFF	TGTGCCAGCAGCCTACGACCCAGGGAAGTCGGTGAAAAACTGTTTTTT
TRBJ2-7	14	TRBV10-3	TRBD1	NA	CAIRDRTASYEQYF	TGTGCCATCAGGGACAGGACAGCCTCCTACGAGCAGTACTTC
TRBJ1-5	14	TRBV5-1	NA	NA	CASSLGAGNQPQHF	TGCGCCAGCAGCTTGGGGGCAGGGAATCAGCCCCAGCATTTT
TRBJ2-3	14	TRBV29-1	TRBD2	NA	CSVGISGRADTQYF	TGCAGCGTCGGAATTAGCGGGAGGGCAGATACGCAGTATTTT
TRBJ1-1	13	TRBV5-6	NA	NA	CASSSGTVTEAFF	TGTGCCAGCAGCTCGGGGACGGTAACTGAAGCTTTCTTT
TRBJ2-7	13	TRBV4-1	NA	once	CASSQVSRDEQYF	TGCGCCAGCAGCCAAGTGTCCAGGGACGAGCAGTACTTC
TRBJ2-7	15	TRBV27	TRBD2	NA	CASSLLPLAGNEQYF	TGTGCCAGCAGTTTATTACCACTAGCGGGGAACGAGCAGTACTTC
TRBJ2-7	12	TRBV5-5	TRBD2	NA	CASSGGGSEQYF	TGTGCCAGCAGCGGGGGAGGGAGCGAGCAGTACTTC
TRBJ1-2	13	TRBV14	NA	NA	CASSQDRNYGYTF	TGTGCCAGCAGCCAAGACAGGAACTATGGCTACACCTTC